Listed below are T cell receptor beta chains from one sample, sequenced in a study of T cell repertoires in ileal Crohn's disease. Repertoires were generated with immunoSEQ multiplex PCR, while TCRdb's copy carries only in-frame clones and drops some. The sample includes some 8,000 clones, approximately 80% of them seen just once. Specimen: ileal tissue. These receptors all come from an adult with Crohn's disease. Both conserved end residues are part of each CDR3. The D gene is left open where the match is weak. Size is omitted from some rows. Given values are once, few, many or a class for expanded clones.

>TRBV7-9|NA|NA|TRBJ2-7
TGTGCCAGCAGCTATTACTACGCGGAGCAGTACTTC
CASSYYYAEQYF
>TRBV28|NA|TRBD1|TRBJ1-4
TGTGCCAGCAGTCCCCGGACAGGCACTAATGAAAAACTGTTTTTT
CASSPRTGTNEKLFF
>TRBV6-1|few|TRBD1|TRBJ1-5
TGTGCCAGCAGTGGGGGGACAGTAAATCAGCCCCAGCATTTT
CASSGGTVNQPQHF
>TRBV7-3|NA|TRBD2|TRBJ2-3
TGTGCCAGCAGCTCAGCGGGGAGAGAGGCAGATACGCAGTATTTT
CASSSAGREADTQYF
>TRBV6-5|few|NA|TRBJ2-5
TGTGCCAGCAGTTCTACAGGAACCGAGACCCAGTACTTC
CASSSTGTETQYF
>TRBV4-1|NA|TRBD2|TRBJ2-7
TGCGCCAGCAGCTTTGATAGCGGGAGGCTTTCCTACGAGCAGTACTTC
CASSFDSGRLSYEQYF
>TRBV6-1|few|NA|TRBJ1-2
TGTGCCAGCAGCCTCACTTACGCTACTAACTATGGCTACACCTTC
CASSLTYATNYGYTF
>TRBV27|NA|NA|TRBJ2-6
TGTGCCAGCAGTTTACTAGCATCTGGGGCCAACGTCCTGACTTTC
CASSLLASGANVLTF
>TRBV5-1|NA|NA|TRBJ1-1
TGCGCCAGCAGCTTGGCCGGACAAAACACTGAAGCTTTCTTT
CASSLAGQNTEAFF
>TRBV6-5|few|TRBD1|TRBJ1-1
TGTGCCAGCCGACCAGGGGGCGGATCGTCTGAAGCTTTCTTT
CASRPGGGSSEAFF
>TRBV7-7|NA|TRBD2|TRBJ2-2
TGTGCCAGCAGCTTAGGTGCGGGAGGGCCGAACACCGGGGAGCTGTTTTTT
CASSLGAGGPNTGELFF
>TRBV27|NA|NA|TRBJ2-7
TGTGCCAGCAGTTCGGTATCCTCCTACGAGCAGTACTTC
CASSSVSSYEQYF
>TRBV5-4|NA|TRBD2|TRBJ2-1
TGTGCCAGCAGCCTTTCACTAGCGGGAGGGTACAATGAGCAGTTCTTC
CASSLSLAGGYNEQFF
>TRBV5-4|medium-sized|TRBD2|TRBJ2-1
TGTGCCATAAAAGGGACTAGCGCGTACAATGAGCAGTTCTTC
CAIKGTSAYNEQFF
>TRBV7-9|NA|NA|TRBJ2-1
TGTGCCAGCCGTAGGCCCGGAGGAAATGAGCAGTTCTTC
CASRRPGGNEQFF
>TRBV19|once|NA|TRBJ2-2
TGTGCCAGTACGGTAGAAACAAGCCGGGTTACGGGCGGGGAGCTGTTTTTT
CASTVETSRVTGGELFF
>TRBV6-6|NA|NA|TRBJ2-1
TGTGCCAGCAGCCGACTGACAAGGTACGATGAGCAGTTCTTC
CASSRLTRYDEQFF
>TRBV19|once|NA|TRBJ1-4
TGTGCCAGTAGGGCAGCGTCTAATGAAAAACTGTTTTTT
CASRAASNEKLFF
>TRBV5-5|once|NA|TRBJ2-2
TGTGCCACGACGATGGAAGGGCTAACCGGGGAGCTGTTTTTT
CATTMEGLTGELFF
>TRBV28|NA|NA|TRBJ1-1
TGTGCCAGCTGGGGTGGGGAGGGGCGCACTGAAGCTTTCTTT
CASWGGEGRTEAFF
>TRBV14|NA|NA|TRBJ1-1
TGTGCCAGCATGTACGGGGCGAACACTGAAGCTTTCTTT
CASMYGANTEAFF
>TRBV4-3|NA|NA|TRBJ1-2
TGCGCCAGCAGCCAAGGCGAGGGTGGGATATATGGCTACACCTTC
CASSQGEGGIYGYTF
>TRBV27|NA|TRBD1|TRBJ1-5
TGTGCCAGCAGTCCAGGGACAGTTCCCAATCAGCCCCAGCATTTT
CASSPGTVPNQPQHF
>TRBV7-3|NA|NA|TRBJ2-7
TGTGCCAGCAGCTTAAAAGTTCGGGACGAGCAGTACTTC
CASSLKVRDEQYF
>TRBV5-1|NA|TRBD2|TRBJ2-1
TGCGCCAGCAGCAAGGGGACTAGCGGGAACCTACTCAGTGAGCAGTTCTTC
CASSKGTSGNLLSEQFF
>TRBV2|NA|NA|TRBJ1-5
TGTGCCAGCAGTGATTTGTACAAGGAATATCAGCCCCAGCATTTT
CASSDLYKEYQPQHF
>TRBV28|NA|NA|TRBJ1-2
TGTGCCAGCAGCCCGACAGGATATTTGGCGCACTATGGCTACACCTTC
CASSPTGYLAHYGYTF
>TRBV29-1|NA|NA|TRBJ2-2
TGCAGCGTTGTTGGGGCCACCGGGGAGCTGTTTTTT
CSVVGATGELFF
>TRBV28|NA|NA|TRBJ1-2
TGTGCCAGCATGGAACAGTACTATGGCTACACCTTC
CASMEQYYGYTF
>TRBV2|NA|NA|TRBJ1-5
TGTGCCAGCACGGGTAGCGGTAACAATCAGCCCCAGCATTTT
CASTGSGNNQPQHF